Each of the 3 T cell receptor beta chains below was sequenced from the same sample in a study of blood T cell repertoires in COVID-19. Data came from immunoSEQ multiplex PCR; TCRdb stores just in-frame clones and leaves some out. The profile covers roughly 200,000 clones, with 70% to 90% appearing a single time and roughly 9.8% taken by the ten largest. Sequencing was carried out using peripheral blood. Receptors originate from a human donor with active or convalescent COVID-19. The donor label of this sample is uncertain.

As DNA, the CDR3 is TGTGCCAGCAGTCCGGCCTACGAGCAGTACTTC. Amino acid sequence: CASSPAYEQYF. The chain uses TRBV7-9 and TRBJ2-7; D gene uncertain. Germline V lookup: CDR1 SEHNR, CDR2 FQNEAQ (reference sequence). This CDR3 region has 11 residues. Trimming took 6 bases from V and 2 from J, leaving 5 bases between them.

DNA of the CDR3: TGTGCCAGCAGCGTAGGTGCTAGGACAGATACGCAGTATTTT. It encodes CASSVGARTDTQYF. V gene TRBV9 combines with J gene TRBJ2-3; D remains ambiguous. CDR3 length equals 14 residues. V shed 0 bases and J shed 3 bases, with 8 bases lying between them. Germline V gene lookup returns CDR1 SGDLS and CDR2 YYNGEE. The whole variable domain, remainder taken from reference TRBV9 and TRBJ2-3, is DSGVTQTPKHLITATGQRVTLRCSPRSGDLSVYWYQQSLDQGLQFLIQYYNGEERAKGNILERFSAQQFPDLHSELNLSSLELGDSALYFCASSVGARTDTQYFGPGTRLTVL.

For the CDR3, the DNA is TGTGCCAGCAGTTATAGAGCGGGATCGGGAGGGGAGCTGTTTTTT. Protein sequence: CASSYRAGSGGELFF. V is TRBV6-5 and J is TRBJ2-2; 7 nucleotides match TRBD2. After removal of 3 bases from V and 8 bases from J, the junction contained 9 bases not matched to a gene. The CDR3 covers 15 residues. The germline V gene encodes CDR1 MNHEY and CDR2 SVGAGI.